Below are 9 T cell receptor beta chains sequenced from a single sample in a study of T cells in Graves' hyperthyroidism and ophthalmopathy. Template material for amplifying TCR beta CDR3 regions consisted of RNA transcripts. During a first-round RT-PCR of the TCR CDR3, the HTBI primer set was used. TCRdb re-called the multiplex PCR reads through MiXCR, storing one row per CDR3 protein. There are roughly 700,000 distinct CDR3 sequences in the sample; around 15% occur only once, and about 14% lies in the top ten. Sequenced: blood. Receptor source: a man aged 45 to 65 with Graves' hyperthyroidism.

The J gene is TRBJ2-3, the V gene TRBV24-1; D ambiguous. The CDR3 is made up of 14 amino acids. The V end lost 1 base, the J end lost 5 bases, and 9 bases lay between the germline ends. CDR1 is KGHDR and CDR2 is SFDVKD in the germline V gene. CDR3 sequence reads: CATSDLTHLDTQYF. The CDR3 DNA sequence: TGTGCCACCAGTGATTTAACCCACCTAGATACGCAGTATTTT.

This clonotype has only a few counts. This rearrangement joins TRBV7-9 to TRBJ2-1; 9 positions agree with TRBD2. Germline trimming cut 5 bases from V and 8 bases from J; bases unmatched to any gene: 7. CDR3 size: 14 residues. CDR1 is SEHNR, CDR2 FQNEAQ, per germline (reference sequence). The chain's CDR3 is CASSRSSGKDEQFF. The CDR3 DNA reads TGTGCCAGCAGCCGTTCTAGCGGGAAGGATGAGCAGTTCTTC.

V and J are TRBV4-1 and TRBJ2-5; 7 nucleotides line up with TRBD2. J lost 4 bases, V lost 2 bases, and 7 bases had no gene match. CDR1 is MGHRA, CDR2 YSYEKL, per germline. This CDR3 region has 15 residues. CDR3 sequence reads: CASSQLAARGETQYF. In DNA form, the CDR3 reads TGCGCCAGCAGCCAACTAGCGGCAAGGGGAGAGACCCAGTACTTC.

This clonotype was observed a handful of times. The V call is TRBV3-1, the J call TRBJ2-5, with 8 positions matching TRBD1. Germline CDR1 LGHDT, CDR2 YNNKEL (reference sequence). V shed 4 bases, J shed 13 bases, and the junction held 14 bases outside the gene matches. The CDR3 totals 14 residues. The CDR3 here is CASSLYLDRDPPYF. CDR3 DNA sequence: TGTGCCAGCAGCCTATACCTGGACAGGGACCCCCCGTACTTC.

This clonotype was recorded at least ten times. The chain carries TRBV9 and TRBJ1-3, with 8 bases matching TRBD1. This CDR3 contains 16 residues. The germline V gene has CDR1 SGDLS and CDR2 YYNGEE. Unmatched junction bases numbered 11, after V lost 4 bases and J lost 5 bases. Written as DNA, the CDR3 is TGTGCCAGCAGCATACAGGGGGGTGCTTCTCGAAACACCATATATTTT. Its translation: CASSIQGGASRNTIYF. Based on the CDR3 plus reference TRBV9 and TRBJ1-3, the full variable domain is DSGVTQTPKHLITATGQRVTLRCSPRSGDLSVYWYQQSLDQGLQFLIQYYNGEERAKGNILERFSAQQFPDLHSELNLSSLELGDSALYFCASSIQGGASRNTIYFGEGSWLTVV.

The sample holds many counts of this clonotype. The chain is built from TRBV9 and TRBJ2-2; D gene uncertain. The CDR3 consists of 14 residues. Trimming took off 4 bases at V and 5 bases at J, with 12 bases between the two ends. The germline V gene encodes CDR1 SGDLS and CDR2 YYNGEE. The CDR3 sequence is CASSNPPRTGELFF. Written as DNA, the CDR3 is TGTGCCAGCAGCAATCCCCCACGAACCGGGGAGCTGTTTTTT. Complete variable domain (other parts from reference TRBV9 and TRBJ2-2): DSGVTQTPKHLITATGQRVTLRCSPRSGDLSVYWYQQSLDQGLQFLIQYYNGEERAKGNILERFSAQQFPDLHSELNLSSLELGDSALYFCASSNPPRTGELFFGEGSRLTVL.

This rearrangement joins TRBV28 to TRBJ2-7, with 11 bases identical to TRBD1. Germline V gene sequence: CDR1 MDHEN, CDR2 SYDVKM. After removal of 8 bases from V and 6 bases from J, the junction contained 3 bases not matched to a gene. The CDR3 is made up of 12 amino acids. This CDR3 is CASEDRGLEQYF. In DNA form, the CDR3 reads TGTGCCAGCGAGGACAGGGGGCTCGAGCAGTACTTC.

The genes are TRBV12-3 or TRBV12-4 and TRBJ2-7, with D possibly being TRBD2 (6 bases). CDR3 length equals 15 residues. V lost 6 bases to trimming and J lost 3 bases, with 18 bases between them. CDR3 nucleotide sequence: TGTGCCAGCAGCAGGCCGGGTTTGCGGGGCTACGAGCAGTACTTC. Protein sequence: CASSRPGLRGYEQYF.

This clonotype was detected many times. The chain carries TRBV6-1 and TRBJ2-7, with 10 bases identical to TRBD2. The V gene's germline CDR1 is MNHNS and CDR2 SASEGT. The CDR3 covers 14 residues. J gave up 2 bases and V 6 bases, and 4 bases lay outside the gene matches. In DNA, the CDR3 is TGTGCCAGCAGAAGGACTAGCGGACCCTACGAGCAGTACTTC. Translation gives CASRRTSGPYEQYF.